Detailed here is one TCR beta chain. Antigen specificity is unknown. Losses at the gene ends were 3 bases for V and 10 bases for J; bases not matched to a gene: 7. Germline lookup yields CDR1 DFQATT and CDR2 SNEGSKA (reference sequence). The CDR3 spans 13 residues. This sample was included in a study of T cells after yellow fever vaccination. Study details: Those fractions that held only low numbers of cells were prepared using the SMART-Seq v4 Ultra Low Input RNA kit.

It was through 5'RACE template switching that TCR cDNA was made, with a universal primer site and UMIs added. TCRdb independently ran MiXCR on the 5' RACE reads; one entry per CDR3 protein. This table holds hundreds of thousands of distinct CDR3 sequences, about 13% found once. Study findings and constraints: A minor fraction of clonotypes spanned both CD4 and CD8 compartments. It was the secondary response that reached its peak faster, day 5 versus 15, but it was weaker.

The clonotype comes from a man aged 30 to 45 who received the YFV17D yellow fever vaccine. The specimen comprised PBMCs, sampled on the day of the yellow fever booster vaccination. The chain is built from TRBV20-1 and TRBJ2-1; 9 bases agree with TRBD2. The CDR3 nucleotides read TGCAGTGCTAGTAATAGCGGGAGTGGGGAGCAGTTCTTC. Its translation is CSASNSGSGEQFF.